Sequencing of this T cell receptor beta chain was carried out in a study of cytomegalovirus exposure and HLA in healthy donors. Whole-study findings and limits: An Asian-associated ancestry cluster reportedly showed fewer N-insertions than the roughly 670-donor mean in a later analysis. With DRB1 most and HLA-C fewest, TCR association rates differed between HLA loci in a later analysis. V- and J-gene trimming in TCR beta was tied to a missense DCLRE1C variant by an analysis performed later.

The PCR employed 60 Vbeta primers together with 13 Jbeta primers. Produced via immunoSEQ multiplex PCR; TCRdb's table is partial and in-frame only. The sample carries some 130,000 clones, about 9.2% recorded once. Trimming took 4 bases from V and 0 from J, leaving 19 bases between them. The V gene's germline CDR1 is LGHNA and CDR2 YNFKEQ. This CDR3 is 18 amino acids long. The sample holds a few counts of this clone. What it recognizes is unknown. This sequence joins TRBV4-2 and TRBJ2-1, with a possible D match to TRBD1 (5 bases). The receptor's source is a woman aged 40 to 49 in good health and CMV-seropositive. Sequencing was carried out using PBMCs. The CDR3 loop is CASSPEEWGRSSYNEQFF. The CDR3 nucleotides are TGTGCCAGCAGCCCCGAAGAATGGGGCAGGAGCTCCTACAATGAGCAGTTCTTC.